The TCR beta chain described here comes from a study of T-cell memory formation after mild COVID-19. About the research overall: Largely donor-specific sequence clusters came from two donors. Findings of the study overall: There was no confirmation that second-wave clones peaking on day 37 were SARS-CoV-2 specific.

From germline, CDR1 is MNHEY and CDR2 SVGEGT. Trimming stripped 8 bases from V and 6 bases from J, with 17 bases between. The CDR3 has 14 residues. 5'RACE with constant-segment primers built TCRalpha and TCRbeta cDNA libraries with UMIs. MiXCR was run by TCRdb on the 5' RACE reads, yielding one entry per CDR3 protein. The profile shows around 250,000 distinct CDR3 sequences, around 16% of them singletons. This clonotype was detected a few times. No antigen is known for it. Sequenced sample: PBMCs or a T cell subset sorted from them (not recorded which). The TCR originated in a young man who had mild COVID-19 (a few samples of this study predate the infection). Cell type and time point are not known. The V call is TRBV6-2 or TRBV6-3, the J call TRBJ2-1; tentatively, D is TRBD1 or TRBD2 (6 bases each). The CDR3 protein is CASASGGRGNEQFF. CDR3 bases: TGTGCCAGCGCGTCCGGGGGCCGGGGCAATGAGCAGTTCTTC.